These T cell receptor beta chains were read from a single sample in a study of shared clonotypes between healthy human individuals. Sequencing was performed with immunoSEQ multiplex PCR; in TCRdb, only in-frame clones are kept and a portion is missing. The repertoire includes hundreds of thousands of clones, 95% to 98% of them detected once, and approximately 0.057% sits in the top ten. What was sequenced was naive CD4+ T cells sorted from blood. The receptors derive from a woman in her twenties or thirties in good health. CDR3s include the opening cysteine and the closing phenylalanine or tryptophan. D genes are given only for firm matches. Size is stated for part of the rows, as once, few or many counts, or as a class when the clone is expanded.

TRBV9	TRBJ2-1	-	-	CASSVEPPLWAYPEQFF	TGTGCCAGCAGCGTAGAGCCCCCTCTATGGGCATACCCTGAGCAGTTCTTC
TRBV5-1	TRBJ2-5	-	-	CASSYSKETQYF	TGCGCCAGCAGCTACTCCAAAGAGACCCAGTACTTC
TRBV5-1	TRBJ2-7	-	-	CASSFHDPYEQYF	TGCGCCAGCAGCTTTCACGACCCCTACGAGCAGTACTTC
TRBV2	TRBJ2-7	TRBD2	-	CASSGGSLSYEQYF	TGTGCCAGCAGTGGCGGGAGCTTGTCCTACGAGCAGTACTTC
TRBV27	TRBJ2-1	TRBD2	once	CASSLRREYEQFF	TGTGCCAGCAGTTTGCGGCGGGAGTATGAGCAGTTCTTC
TRBV30	TRBJ2-3	TRBD2	-	CAWEVAGHTDTQYF	TGTGCCTGGGAGGTAGCGGGCCACACAGATACGCAGTATTTT
TRBV6-5	TRBJ2-7	-	-	CASTSRGAALYEQYF	TGTGCCAGCACCTCCCGGGGCGCGGCACTCTACGAGCAGTACTTC
TRBV6-5	TRBJ2-1	TRBD2	-	CASSESGRPYNEQFF	TGTGCCAGCAGCGAGAGCGGGAGGCCTTACAATGAGCAGTTCTTC
TRBV18	TRBJ2-7	-	-	CASSPNRDEQYF	TGTGCCAGCTCACCGAACAGGGACGAGCAGTACTTC
TRBV19	TRBJ2-7	-	-	CASSTQGGHYEQYF	TGTGCCAGTAGTACTCAGGGTGGCCACTACGAGCAGTACTTC
TRBV29-1	TRBJ2-7	-	once	CSVAYRDSYSYEQYF	TGCAGCGTCGCCTACCGGGACTCCTACTCCTACGAGCAGTACTTC
TRBV4-1	TRBJ2-7	-	-	CASSHPGQGYEQYF	TGCGCCAGCAGCCATCCCGGGCAGGGTTACGAGCAGTACTTC
TRBV4-1	TRBJ2-6	-	-	CASSQDFGISGANVLTF	TGCGCCAGCAGCCAAGATTTTGGTATCTCTGGGGCCAACGTCCTGACTTTC
TRBV7-3	TRBJ2-5	-	-	CASSQRAYGLETQYF	TGCGCCAGCAGCCAACGGGCCTATGGGCTAGAGACCCAGTACTTC
TRBV27	TRBJ2-5	-	-	CASSNPSSGQETQYF	TGTGCCAGCTCAAACCCTAGCTCTGGCCAAGAGACCCAGTACTTC
TRBV10-2	TRBJ2-7	TRBD2	-	CASSSSGGPYEQYF	TGCGCCAGCTCCTCTTCGGGAGGGCCCTACGAGCAGTACTTC
TRBV6-1	TRBJ2-7	TRBD2	-	CASSDGGSPSYEQYF	TGTGCCAGCAGTGATGGCGGGAGTCCGTCCTACGAGCAGTACTTC
TRBV28	TRBJ1-2	-	-	CASSAGTEGYTF	TGTGCCAGCAGTGCAGGGACGGAAGGCTACACCTTC
TRBV28	TRBJ2-7	TRBD2	-	CASSLETPGLAGGRYEQYF	TGTGCCAGCAGTTTAGAGACTCCGGGACTAGCGGGAGGGCGATACGAGCAGTACTTC
TRBV7-8	TRBJ1-1	TRBD1	-	CASSAGQGAEAFF	TGTGCCAGCAGCGCAGGACAGGGGGCTGAAGCTTTCTTT
TRBV5-1	TRBJ2-5	-	-	CASSLAPRFSGGGVETQYF	TGCGCCAGCAGCTTGGCCCCCCGTTTCTCGGGGGGCGGGGTAGAGACCCAGTACTTC
TRBV2	TRBJ1-5	TRBD1	-	CASNGQGLGDQPQHF	TGTGCCAGCAACGGACAGGGCTTGGGGGATCAGCCCCAGCATTTT
TRBV5-1	TRBJ2-2	-	-	CASSPSGQYTGELFF	TGCGCCAGCAGCCCATCCGGACAGTACACCGGGGAGCTGTTTTTT
TRBV25-1	TRBJ1-1	-	few	CASRTRAGEAFF	TGTGCCAGCAGGACGAGGGCAGGTGAAGCTTTCTTT
TRBV5-1	TRBJ2-5	-	-	CASSSRVVETQYF	TGCGCCAGCAGCTCGCGTGTCGTGGAGACCCAGTACTTC
TRBV7-9	TRBJ2-7	-	-	CASSLTFGEQYF	TGTGCCAGCAGCTTGACCTTCGGGGAGCAGTACTTC
TRBV7-9	TRBJ2-5	-	-	CASSHIEGVRETQYF	TGTGCCAGCAGCCACATTGAGGGAGTTCGGGAGACCCAGTACTTC
TRBV5-5	TRBJ2-3	-	-	CASSWGDSSTDTQYF	TGTGCCAGCAGCTGGGGGGACAGTTCCACAGATACGCAGTATTTT
TRBV28	TRBJ2-3	-	-	CASSFWETDTQYF	TGTGCCAGCAGTTTCTGGGAGACAGATACGCAGTATTTT
TRBV19	TRBJ2-3	-	-	CASSIGTRDQEGTDTQYF	TGTGCCAGTAGTATAGGGACCCGGGACCAGGAAGGCACAGATACGCAGTATTTT
TRBV13	TRBJ2-7	TRBD1	-	CASSLGTGHNEQYF	TGTGCCAGCAGCCTCGGGACAGGGCACAACGAGCAGTACTTC
TRBV6-4	TRBJ2-7	-	-	CASVSGSESYEQYF	TGTGCCAGCGTATCAGGGTCAGAGAGCTACGAGCAGTACTTC
TRBV28	TRBJ2-4	-	-	CASSLFRDIAKNIQYF	TGTGCCAGCAGTTTATTTAGGGATATAGCCAAAAACATTCAGTACTTC